Listed here are 11 T cell receptor beta chains from one sample, sequenced in a study of Tregs in tolerant kidney transplant recipients. The repertoire was sequenced with immunoSEQ multiplex PCR; TCRdb's copy has only in-frame clones and lacks some. The sample contains tens of thousands of clones, 65% to 85% of which appear only once. The specimen sequenced was CD4+ T cells from blood. Every receptor here comes from a human donor in good health.

This clone was picked up one time. The V call is TRBV29-1, the J call TRBJ2-5; D might be TRBD2 (5 bases). V was cut by 1 base and J by 7 bases, with 19 bases left in between. Germline assignment: CDR1 SQVTM and CDR2 ANQGSEA. There are 15 residues in the CDR3. CDR3 nucleotide sequence: TGCAGCGTTGAAGTGTCCGAGGGTATCCCGGGGACCCAGTACTTC. Translating gives CSVEVSEGIPGTQYF.

This clone was found once. A read error may be the cause here, since a much bigger clone is one base away. The chain couples TRBV2 to TRBJ1-2; the match to TRBD1 covers 7 bases. Germline CDR1 is SNHLY and CDR2 is FYNNEI. The CDR3 extends over 15 amino acids. The V gene end was trimmed by 2 bases and the J gene end by 4 bases; junction bases not matched to a gene: 7. CDR3 sequence (DNA): TGTGCCAGCAGTGAAAGGGGGCGGGGGCGCTATGGCTACACCTTC. Encoded protein: CASSERGRGRYGYTF.

This chain connects TRBV7-8 to TRBJ2-4, with D perhaps matching TRBD1 (7 bases). This CDR3 is 15 amino acids long. V lost 6 bases to trimming and J lost 6 bases, with 18 bases between them. Germline CDR1 SGHVS, CDR2 FQNEAQ. The CDR3 region is CASSRRDSLLNIQYF. The CDR3 bases are TGTGCCAGCAGTCGGAGGGACAGCCTCCTAAACATTCAGTACTTC.

This clone has just one count. The gene calls are TRBV30 and TRBJ2-2; D remains ambiguous. The CDR3 extends over 13 amino acids. V shed 4 bases and J shed 1 base, with 7 bases lying between them. In germline, CDR1 is GTSNPN, CDR2 SVGIG (reference sequence). The CDR3 coding sequence is TGTGCCTGGAATATCGGGAACACCGGGGAGCTGTTTTTT. Encoded protein: CAWNIGNTGELFF.

This chain connects TRBV6-5 to TRBJ1-6; D remains unclear. Germline V gene lookup returns CDR1 MNHEY and CDR2 SVGAGI. This CDR3 spans 13 amino acids. V lost 1 base and J 9 bases, leaving 7 bases between the germline ends. CDR3 coding DNA: TGTGCCAGCAGTTACTTTAGCGGTTCACCCCTCCACTTT. It is translated as CASSYFSGSPLHF.

The chain carries TRBV5-4 and TRBJ2-1; D remains unclear. The CDR3 loop spans 14 amino acids. Trimming shortened V by 0 bases and J by 4 bases, and 8 bases separated the two germline ends. From germline, CDR1 is SGHNT and CDR2 YYREEE (reference sequence). In nucleotides, the CDR3 is TGTGCCAGCAGCTTGGGTTCAGGATACAATGAGCAGTTCTTC. Translation gives CASSLGSGYNEQFF.

CDR3 region: CASSHGGGSNEQFF. CDR3 DNA sequence: TGCGCCAGCAGTCATGGGGGGGGGAGCAATGAGCAGTTCTTC. J is TRBJ2-1 and V is TRBV23-1, with 7 bases identical to TRBD2. TRBV23-1 is labeled an ORF, and its function is uncertain. V shed 3 bases and J 6 bases; nucleotides not matched to a gene: 5. CDR3 size: 14 residues.

The chain carries TRBV28 and TRBJ1-1; 8 bases fit TRBD1. The V and J ends lost 5 bases and 1 base, in that order; junction bases with no gene match: 9. CDR3 length: 16 amino acids. The V gene's germline CDR1 is MDHEN and CDR2 SYDVKM. The CDR3 region is CASSPRTGLGNTEAFF. Here the CDR3 DNA reads TGTGCCAGCAGTCCCAGGACAGGGTTGGGGAACACTGAAGCTTTCTTT.

The chain couples TRBV27 to TRBJ1-2, with D possibly matching TRBD1 (5 bases). CDR3 size: 20 residues. The germline V and J ends were trimmed by 1 base and 4 bases, with 28 bases remaining between them. The germline gives CDR1 MNHEY, CDR2 SMNVEV (reference sequence). DNA for the CDR3: TGTGCCAGCAGTTTATGGATCCTCCGAGACAGAAGATTCCGAGGCTATGGCTACACCTTC. Its translation: CASSLWILRDRRFRGYGYTF.

In this sample, this clone turned up a few times. The CDR3 nucleotides are TGTGCCACCAGCAGAGGACGGGAAGAGACCCAGTACTTC. This sequence encodes CATSRGREETQYF. The V call is TRBV15, the J call TRBJ2-5; D ambiguous. The germline V and J ends were trimmed by 1 base and 3 bases, with 6 bases remaining between them. Germline CDR1 is LNHNV and CDR2 is YYDKDF (reference sequence). The CDR3 extends over 13 amino acids.

CDR3 in amino acids: CASSDWTGPNEKLFF. The CDR3 region has the DNA TGTGCCAGCAGTGATTGGACAGGTCCTAATGAAAAACTGTTTTTT. This chain links TRBV25-1 with TRBJ1-4; 7 bases line up with TRBD1. Germline CDR1 and CDR2: MGHDK and SYGVNS. V was pared by 3 bases and J by 3 bases, with 4 bases of the junction left unmatched. CDR3 length: 15 residues.